These T cell receptor beta chains were read from a single sample in a study of memory CD4+ T cells and cytomegalovirus serostatus. This table comes from immunoSEQ multiplex PCR, and its TCRdb copy is limited to in-frame clones, with some not included. The sample lists around 40,000 clones, around 78% occurring once. The sequenced sample consisted of memory CD4+ T cells from blood. These receptors were obtained from an adult in good health and CMV-seronegative. Each CDR3 is given with its conserved first and last residue. Fields, in order: J gene, V gene, CDR3 protein.

>TRBJ1-1|TRBV7-9
CASSPNVWYQIADTEAFF
>TRBJ2-7|TRBV25-1
CASSGQLGQTYEQYF
>TRBJ1-1|TRBV5-1
CASGDRGPMNTEAFF
>TRBJ1-4|TRBV7-9
CASSFQFGEKLFF
>TRBJ1-4|TRBV5-1
CASSLGSTGEGEKLFF
>TRBJ1-2|TRBV5-4
CASSLWGQWYGYTF
>TRBJ2-4|TRBV29-1
CSVESGGRDIQYF
>TRBJ2-1|TRBV29-1
CSVGGQYNEQFF
>TRBJ2-5|TRBV18
CASSPSRTSGGPGTQYF
>TRBJ1-3|TRBV18
CASSSTGTAGNTIYF
>TRBJ1-5|TRBV6-5
CASSSGRFNQPQHF
>TRBJ1-1|TRBV7-9
CASSLEWQEAFF
>TRBJ1-1|TRBV14
CASSQEAQDRKAQAFF
>TRBJ1-2|TRBV19
CASSLPMTGGYGYTF
>TRBJ1-1|TRBV19
CASSARLDTEAFF
>TRBJ2-1|TRBV7-9
CASSSSPISSGAYNEQFF
>TRBJ1-1|TRBV13
CASSSNRIMNTEAFF
>TRBJ1-1|TRBV5-1
CASSPWIRDRGPTNTEAFF
>TRBJ2-7|TRBV9
CASSPQGGTVQYF
>TRBJ1-4|TRBV18
CASSPGGPEISSATNEKLFF
>TRBJ1-2|TRBV7-3
CASSPNGGQGSGYTF
>TRBJ1-2|TRBV29-1
CSVVSDRIDGYTF
>TRBJ2-7|TRBV7-2
CASSLTSSYEQYF
>TRBJ2-3|TRBV6-4
CASRGQGTDTQYF
>TRBJ2-5|TRBV5-1
CASSGTSGGETQYF
>TRBJ1-5|TRBV6-1
CASSPGQGSNQPQHF
>TRBJ2-3|TRBV10-3
CAISESGTGSQYF
>TRBJ2-6|TRBV5-1
CASSLVISGANVLTF
>TRBJ1-4|TRBV6-1
CASRVTATNEKLFF
>TRBJ1-6|TRBV5-1
CASSPGNLGSPLHF
>TRBJ2-1|TRBV11-2
CASSLGLGRRGQYNEQFF
>TRBJ2-3|TRBV30
CAWQQRGSLITRYF
>TRBJ2-1|TRBV2
CASSEGASEQFF
>TRBJ2-2|TRBV5-4
CASSPWGAGELFF
>TRBJ2-3|TRBV6-4
CASSDQAGYTDTQYF
>TRBJ1-1|TRBV5-1
CASSSEQGRTEAFF
>TRBJ2-2|TRBV6-5
CASSQNTGELFF
>TRBJ2-7|TRBV5-4
CASSFGQSYEQYF
>TRBJ2-3|TRBV11-2
CASSYTSFSTDTQYF
>TRBJ1-6|TRBV21-1
CASSTEGKGSPLHF
>TRBJ2-3|TRBV5-1
CASSPENRQGSDTQYF